The source of this TCR beta chain is a study of vaccination and CD4 T cells after COVID-19. Study-level information: Each post-COVID sample was drawn after diagnosis, and the median interval was 101 days (range 35 to 161). Post-vaccine sampling followed dose two by a median about 72 days (range 14 to 241).

Noted treatment: 10-day PBMC culture with coronavirus spike peptide pools or control peptides (ViraFEST assay). The study's findings and limits: The median count of SARS-CoV-2-reactive clonotypes rose from approximately 21 to 40, not significantly. The appearance of a median approximately 85% of reactive clones in convalescent patients occurred only post-vaccination.

Sequenced with the Oncomine TCR Beta short-read assay was DNA taken from cultured CD4+ T cells. TCRdb ran MiXCR on the PCR reads and lists one entry per CDR3 protein. The sample shows more than 15,000 distinct CDR3 sequences, 42% of them seen only once. The CDR3 contains 12 residues. The V and J ends lost 8 bases and 2 bases respectively, with 6 bases between them. This clonotype came up a few times. What it recognizes is unknown. The V call is TRBV12-3 or TRBV12-4, the J call TRBJ2-2; D remains unclear. Sequenced material: CD4+ T cells from blood, cultured in vitro, taken before SARS-CoV-2 vaccination. The sequence was obtained from a human donor who received a COVID-19 vaccine. The CDR3 protein is CASVRNTGELFF. The CDR3 nucleotides read TGTGCCAGCGTTAGAAACACCGGGGAGCTGTTTTTT.